Given below is one T cell receptor (beta chain) in context. Its antigen is unknown. This sample is part of a study of cytomegalovirus exposure and HLA in healthy donors. Whole-study results and caveats: The dataset shows that most TCR sequences were rare, while some public TCRs occurred in many donors.

Germline CDR1 SGHTS, CDR2 YDEGEE. Trimming stripped 1 base from V and 4 bases from J, with 15 bases between. This CDR3 is built from 15 residues. Use of 60 Vbeta and 13 Jbeta primers characterized the PCR. The repertoire was sequenced with immunoSEQ multiplex PCR; TCRdb's copy has only in-frame clones and lacks some. The repertoire holds about 200,000 clones, approximately 86% seen once, with approximately 0.31% in the top ten. This TCR was sampled from a woman aged 25 to 39 in good health and CMV-seronegative. The chain joins TRBV5-8 to TRBJ2-7; the D gene is possibly TRBD2 (5 bases). Source material: PBMCs. The CDR3 is CASSLSGTALYEQYF. In nucleotides, the CDR3 is TGTGCCAGCAGCTTGTCGGGAACAGCACTATACGAGCAGTACTTC. Looking up the rest from reference TRBV5-8 and TRBJ2-7 gives the full variable domain: EAGVTQSPTHLIKTRGQQATLRCSPISGHTSVYWYQQALGLGLQFLLWYDEGEERNRGNFPPRFSGRQFPNYSSELNVNALELEDSALYLCASSLSGTALYEQYFGPGTRLTVT.